This T cell receptor beta chain was identified during a study of cytomegalovirus exposure and HLA in healthy donors. Study background: Later analysis reported that the roughly 110 validation repertoires shared the platform of the 650 to 700 first-cohort repertoires.

Study-wide findings and caveats: For cytomegalovirus status, the classifier reportedly gave diagnoses with high specificity and sensitivity. The authors listed 180 or so TCR beta chains as cytomegalovirus-associated.

Concerning this clone itself: The antigen remains undetermined.

The V end lost 2 bases, the J end lost 3 bases, and 18 bases lay between the germline ends. The germline gives CDR1 SGDLS, CDR2 YYNGEE. This CDR3 comprises 16 residues. Generated by immunoSEQ multiplex PCR, the TCRdb table keeps only in-frame clones and is missing some. The sample holds about 130,000 clones, roughly nine tenths seen once. Source material: PBMCs. J is TRBJ2-7 and V is TRBV9, with D perhaps TRBD2 (7 bases). The source of this sequence is a woman under 30 in good health and CMV-seropositive. The CDR3 here is CASSVGASGDFYEQYF. In DNA, the CDR3 is TGTGCCAGCAGCGTGGGGGCCAGCGGGGATTTCTACGAGCAGTACTTC.